Each of the 5 T cell receptor beta chains below was sequenced from the same sample in a study of T-cell reconstitution after alpha-beta-depleted transplantation in children. The authors prepared the TCRbeta library with unique molecular identifiers. TCRdb re-derived calls from the PCR reads in MiXCR, one entry per CDR3 protein. The data hold approximately 510,000 distinct CDR3 sequences, with around 20% observed a single time. Sequences were derived from PBMCs from the stem cell graft donor, sampled from the stem cell graft. The receptors were sampled from a human donor who donated a stem cell graft to a child with acute lymphoblastic leukemia.

The sample holds many counts of this clonotype. The rearrangement uses TRBV24-1 and TRBJ2-1; 10 bases map to TRBD1. V trimming: 6 bases; J trimming: 5 bases; junction bases outside the gene matches: 9. The CDR3 is 16 residues long. Germline V CDR1 and CDR2: KGHDR, SFDVKD. CDR3 DNA sequence: TGTGCCACCAGTTTTGACGGGACAGGGGCCAACAATGAGCAGTTCTTC. Encoded protein: CATSFDGTGANNEQFF.

The rearrangement uses TRBV5-5 and TRBJ2-1, with TRBD2 identical over 10 bases. V lost 4 bases, J lost 4 bases, and 5 bases stayed unmatched. The germline V gene has CDR1 SGHKS and CDR2 YYEKEE (reference sequence). The CDR3 is made up of 15 amino acids. DNA of the CDR3: TGTGCCAGCAGCCGGGGGACTAGCGTATACAATGAGCAGTTCTTC. It encodes CASSRGTSVYNEQFF.

This clonotype turned up a few times. The rearrangement joins TRBV9 to TRBJ2-5; 10 bases match TRBD2. V lost 0 bases to trimming and J lost 2 bases; unmatched junction nucleotides: 7. The CDR3 runs to 17 residues. From germline, CDR1 is SGDLS and CDR2 YYNGEE. The CDR3 DNA follows: TGTGCCAGCAGCGTAGGTTCTAGCGGGAGAGTACAAGAGACCCAGTACTTC. Residues: CASSVGSSGRVQETQYF.

Comment on this clonotype: The conserved phenylalanine or tryptophan is not found at the CDR3 terminus, so this likely reflects a read error. This rearrangement joins TRBV7-9 to TRBJ2-1, with 15 bases lining up with TRBD2. Germline V gene sequence: CDR1 SEHNR, CDR2 FQNEAQ (reference sequence). V lost 5 bases to trimming and J lost 10 bases; unmatched junction nucleotides: 12. The CDR3 totals 17 residues. CDR3 protein: CASSPSEGLAGGREQFL. CDR3 nucleotides: TGTGCCAGCAGCCCCTCTGAAGGACTAGCGGGAGGGCGCGAGCAGTTCTTG.

This clonotype has only a few counts. The rearrangement links TRBV20-1 to TRBJ2-4; 8 bases line up with TRBD1. CDR1 is DFQATT and CDR2 is SNEGSKA in the germline V gene (reference sequence). V shed 6 bases and J 8 bases; nucleotides not matched to a gene: 6. This CDR3 comprises 12 residues. The CDR3 DNA reads TGCAGTGCCTCGGACAGGGTCCACATTCAGTACTTC. This encodes CSASDRVHIQYF.